This TCR beta chain stems from a study of cytomegalovirus exposure and HLA in healthy donors. Findings and limits, study-wide: For most TCR sequences rarity was the rule, although some public TCRs occurred in many donors. TCR beta chain V- and J-gene trimming was linked, in a later analysis, to a missense variant in DCLRE1C. Donors belonging to an Asian-associated ancestry cluster reportedly showed fewer N-insertions in productive TCRs than the roughly 670-donor mean, according to what a later analysis found. Specificity of three CMV-associated chains for CMV antigens was verified in vitro.

Turning to this clone: The antigen remains undetermined.

The PCR ran on 60 Vbeta and 13 Jbeta primers. Data came from immunoSEQ multiplex PCR; TCRdb stores just in-frame clones and leaves some out. Of 130,000 to 150,000 clones in the sample, over 70% were seen once. Sequencing was carried out using PBMCs. The receptor comes from a man aged 35-49 years in good health and CMV-seronegative.

The CDR3 here is CASSPPTGGKEKLFF. As DNA, the CDR3 is TGTGCCAGCTCACCACCGACAGGGGGCAAGGAAAAACTGTTTTTT. V is TRBV18 and J is TRBJ1-4; TRBD1 matches at 10 bases. The CDR3 totals 15 residues. Per germline, CDR1 KGHSH and CDR2 LQKENI. With V trimmed by 0 bases and J by 8 bases, 3 bases remained unmatched.